Listed here are 24 T cell receptor beta chains from one sample, sequenced in a study of regulatory T cells in long-lasting Graves disease. iRepertoire HTBI primers and Arm-PCR of CDR3 regions built TCR beta libraries. In TCRdb, the multiplex PCR reads were re-called with MiXCR into one record per CDR3 protein. The profile shows fewer than 400,000 distinct CDR3 sequences, roughly 20% of them singletons. Time point defined: persistent/refractory GD, antithyroid drugs over 5 years with positive TRAb. Following extraction of RNA from PBMCs, that RNA was used to make the TCR library. Sequenced material: peripheral blood mononuclear cells (PBMCs), taken when the disease was refractory, from a patient treated with antithyroid drugs. These TCRs come from a female donor with Graves disease.

A single count supports this clonotype. The chain is built from TRBV10-3 and TRBJ1-3; maybe TRBD1 (6 bases). V was pared by 7 bases and J by 0 bases, with 13 bases between. CDR1 and CDR2 from the germline V gene are ENHRY and SYGVKD. The CDR3 spans 15 residues. DNA for the CDR3: TGTGCCATCACCAGGGACACCAGCTCTGGAAACACCATATATTTT. This codes for CAITRDTSSGNTIYF.

This clonotype was recorded a few times. The chain links TRBV27 to TRBJ2-7; 13 bases are shared with TRBD2. This CDR3 region has 16 residues. J lost 2 bases, V lost 3 bases, and 4 bases had no gene match. Germline values: CDR1 MNHEY, CDR2 SMNVEV (reference sequence). The CDR3 region has the DNA TGTGCCAGCAGTTTGTCGGGACTAGCGGGAACCTACGAGCAGTACTTC. Amino acids: CASSLSGLAGTYEQYF.

The gene calls are TRBV27 and TRBJ2-2, with D possibly being TRBD2 (6 bases). Trimming took 3 bases from V and 3 from J, leaving 14 bases between them. Per the germline V gene, CDR1 is MNHEY and CDR2 is SMNVEV (reference sequence). There are 16 residues in the CDR3. CDR3 sequence (DNA): TGTGCCAGCAGTTTTAGGAGGGTGTTGGACACCGGGGAGCTGTTTTTT. It translates to CASSFRRVLDTGELFF.

This clonotype was seen many times. The J gene is TRBJ2-5, the V gene TRBV12-3 or TRBV12-4; possible D gene TRBD2, 6 bases. The CDR3 length is 13 residues. Trimming stripped 4 bases from V and 2 bases from J, with 8 bases between. CDR3 DNA: TGTGCCAGCAGTTGGCGGGAACAAGAGACCCAGTACTTC. The encoded protein is CASSWREQETQYF.

This clonotype has a handful of counts. J is TRBJ2-7 and V is TRBV29-1, with D perhaps TRBD1 (5 bases). The V end lost 2 bases, the J end lost 3 bases, and 11 bases lay between the germline ends. CDR1 SQVTM and CDR2 ANQGSEA come from the germline V gene. The CDR3 consists of 13 residues. CDR3 nucleotide sequence: TGCAGCGTTGAACAGGGCATCAACTACGAGCAGTACTTC. Protein sequence: CSVEQGINYEQYF.

The rearrangement joins TRBV6-1 to TRBJ2-5; tentatively, D is TRBD1 or TRBD2 (5 bases each). Germline V gene lookup returns CDR1 MNHNS and CDR2 SASEGT. Deletions cut 1 base from V and 5 bases from J, with 23 bases between. This CDR3 comprises 18 residues. This chain's CDR3 is CASSEEGRASLRRETQYF. CDR3 DNA: TGTGCCAGCAGTGAAGAAGGCAGGGCCTCACTACGGAGGGAGACCCAGTACTTC.

This clonotype was seen a handful of times. The chain couples TRBV3-1 to TRBJ2-7; D is unresolved. The CDR3 is 15 amino acids. With 2 bases removed from V and 1 base from J, the gap between germline ends came to 12 bases. Germline CDR1 is LGHDT and CDR2 is YNNKEL (reference sequence). The CDR3 is CASSQSDRKSYEQYF. The CDR3 DNA is TGTGCCAGCAGCCAAAGCGATAGGAAGTCCTACGAGCAGTACTTC.

The V and J genes are TRBV11-2 and TRBJ2-5; 12 nucleotides align to TRBD2. The CDR3 is made up of 15 amino acids. Trimming took 5 bases from V and 5 from J; bases not matched to a gene: 6. Per the germline V gene, CDR1 is SGHAT and CDR2 is FQNNGV. The CDR3 region is CASSTTSGRSETQYF. The CDR3 coding sequence is TGTGCCAGCAGCACGACTAGCGGGAGATCGGAGACCCAGTACTTC.

This clonotype occurred a few times. The chain couples TRBV5-8 to TRBJ2-7, with D perhaps assigned TRBD1 or TRBD2 (7 bases each). CDR3 size: 15 residues. CDR1 and CDR2 from the germline V gene are SGHTS and YDEGEE. Trimming shortened V by 6 bases and J by 3 bases, and 19 bases separated the two germline ends. In nucleotides, the CDR3 is TGTGCCAGCACTCAGGGGGGGAGCCCACTCTACGAGCAGTACTTC. It is translated as CASTQGGSPLYEQYF.

In its sample, this clonotype was seen many times. The chain links TRBV29-1 to TRBJ2-5; TRBD1 aligns across 10 bases. This CDR3 spans 15 amino acids. The trim removed 0 bases at V and 4 bases at J, leaving 5 bases unmatched. Germline values: CDR1 SQVTM, CDR2 ANQGSEA. The CDR3 loop reads CSVEEDRGRSETQYF. DNA of the CDR3: TGCAGCGTTGAAGAAGACAGGGGGCGCTCAGAGACCCAGTACTTC.

V gene TRBV30 combines with J gene TRBJ1-6; 10 nucleotides align to TRBD1. This CDR3 is 12 amino acids long. The J segment lost 7 bases and the V segment lost 8 bases, leaving 2 bases of the junction unmatched. Germline V CDR1 and CDR2: GTSNPN, SVGIG (reference sequence). The CDR3 nucleotides are TGTGCCCGGGGACAGGGGAATTCACCCCTCCACTTT. As protein: CARGQGNSPLHF.

The sample holds a few counts of this clonotype. The CDR3 protein is CASSYRTANTGELFF. For the CDR3, the DNA is TGTGCCAGCAGTTACAGGACCGCGAACACCGGGGAGCTGTTTTTT. V gene TRBV6-2 or TRBV6-3 combines with J gene TRBJ2-2; D ambiguous. CDR3 size: 15 residues. V gave up 2 bases and J gave up 0 bases, with 7 bases separating them. Germline lookup yields CDR1 MNHEY and CDR2 SVGEGT.

This clonotype was seen only a few times. V is TRBV6-5 and J is TRBJ2-7; 14 bases map to TRBD2. Germline CDR1 is MNHEY and CDR2 is SVGAGI. This CDR3 contains 20 residues. The trim removed 2 bases at V and 6 bases at J, leaving 18 bases unmatched. The CDR3 bases are TGTGCCAGCAGTTACCATAAGGGACTAGCGGGAGTCGCCACCTGGTCCGAGCAGTACTTC. Protein product: CASSYHKGLAGVATWSEQYF.

With regard to this clonotype: A much larger clone sits a single nucleotide away, making a read error possible. The missing conserved phenylalanine or tryptophan at the end of this CDR3 makes a read error likely. The chain is built from TRBV15 and TRBJ1-1, with D possibly TRBD1 on 5 matching bases. Germline CDR1 reads LNHNV; CDR2 reads YYDKDF (reference sequence). The CDR3 spans 14 residues. V was clipped by 5 bases and J by 3 bases, with 13 bases between them. The CDR3 DNA reads as TGTGCCACCAGCCGTCGGGGAGGGGACACTGAAGCTTTCCTT. Amino acid sequence: CATSRRGGDTEAFL.

The V call is TRBV19, the J call TRBJ1-1; no firm D call. Trimming shortened V by 3 bases and J by 2 bases, and 10 bases separated the two germline ends. Germline V gene lookup returns CDR1 LNHDA and CDR2 SQIVND (reference sequence). The CDR3 length is 14 residues. The CDR3: CASSIVGINTEAFF. The CDR3 DNA reads as TGTGCCAGTAGTATCGTAGGAATAAACACTGAAGCTTTCTTT.

The chain is built from TRBV19 and TRBJ1-5, with unresolved D. Germline CDR1 and CDR2: LNHDA and SQIVND (reference sequence). V dropped 3 bases and J dropped 3 bases, with 9 bases sitting between them. The CDR3 extends over 14 amino acids. Here the CDR3 reads CASSISLNNQPQHF. The CDR3 coding sequence is TGTGCCAGTAGTATTTCCCTCAACAATCAGCCCCAGCATTTT.

This clonotype was detected only a few times. The chain employs TRBV11-2 and TRBJ2-2; D tentatively reads TRBD1 or TRBD2 (5 bases each). V was clipped by 1 base and J by 0 bases, with 12 bases between them. The CDR3 sequence is 17 residues long. Germline CDR1 reads SGHAT; CDR2 reads FQNNGV. CDR3 DNA sequence: TGTGCCAGCAGCTTAGGGGGGTCTACCGCGAACACCGGGGAGCTGTTTTTT. Its protein product is CASSLGGSTANTGELFF.

Comment on this clonotype: A single base separates this from a much larger clone, so it may be a read error. The rearrangement joins TRBV20-1 to TRBJ2-5; D unclear. The CDR3 spans 14 residues. Germline V lookup: CDR1 DFQATT, CDR2 SNEGSKA (reference sequence). In nucleotides, the CDR3 is TGCAGAGCTAGTGTTCAGATTCAAACGGAGACCCAGTACTTC. It encodes CRASVQIQTETQYF.

The chain combines TRBV20-1 with TRBJ2-3; tentative D call: TRBD2 (5 bases). This CDR3 is built from 13 residues. The ends were cut back, 3 bases at V and 3 bases at J, with 10 bases in the middle. Germline lookup yields CDR1 DFQATT and CDR2 SNEGSKA (reference sequence). The CDR3 is CSASREVTDTQYF. The CDR3 coding sequence is TGCAGTGCTAGCCGGGAAGTAACAGATACGCAGTATTTT.

This clonotype was seen a few times. The chain couples TRBV18 to TRBJ1-3; D is possibly TRBD1 (5 bases). The CDR3 is made up of 16 amino acids. The germline gives CDR1 KGHSH, CDR2 LQKENI. V shed 0 bases and J shed 0 bases, with 9 bases lying between them. CDR3 bases: TGTGCCAGCTCACCACCCGGGACCTTCTCTGGAAACACCATATATTTT. Its protein product is CASSPPGTFSGNTIYF. Full variable domain (missing parts from reference TRBV18 and TRBJ1-3): NAGVMQNPRHLVRRRGQEARLRCSPMKGHSHVYWYRQLPEEGLKFMVYLQKENIIDESGMPKERFSAEFPKEGPSILRIQQVVRGDSAAYFCASSPPGTFSGNTIYFGEGSWLTVV.

This clonotype has ten or more counts. The chain carries TRBV2 and TRBJ1-1; unclear D gene. V was pared by 7 bases and J by 4 bases, with 13 bases between. CDR3 length: 13 residues. The germline CDR1 and CDR2 sequences are SNHLY and FYNNEI. The CDR3 protein is CASTGPRGTEAFF. The CDR3 DNA reads as TGTGCCAGCACTGGGCCGCGGGGCACTGAAGCTTTCTTT.

In its sample, this clonotype was seen many times. An end of the junction differs from the germline gene, which may be a read error. The chain links TRBV7-7 to TRBJ2-5; D gene unclear. In germline, CDR1 is SSHAT, CDR2 FNYEAQ (reference sequence). This CDR3 region has 14 residues. CDR3 nucleotide sequence: TGTGCTAGCAGCTTAGTTGGAGTGGGGGAGACCCAGTACTTC. Translation: CASSLVGVGETQYF. The full variable domain, rest sourced from reference TRBV7-7 and TRBJ2-5, is GAGVSQSPRYKVTKRGQDVTLRCDPISSHATLYWYQQALGQGPEFLTYFNYEAQPDKSGLPSDRFSAERPEGSISTLTIQRTEQRDSAMYRCASSLVGVGETQYFGPGTRLLVL.

Comment on this clonotype: A much larger clone lies one base from this, so it may be a read error. The chain couples TRBV7-2 to TRBJ1-6, with D tentatively TRBD1 (5 bases). The CDR3 totals 16 residues. CDR1 and CDR2 (germline): SGHTA, FQGNSA. The CDR3 here is CAGSPQASSYNSPLHF. The CDR3 DNA is TGTGCCGGCAGCCCACAGGCGAGCTCCTATAATTCACCCCTCCACTTT.

This chain connects TRBV6-5 to TRBJ1-1; D might be TRBD1 (5 bases). This CDR3 has 15 residues. V lost 2 bases to trimming and J lost 4 bases, with 14 bases between them. The germline CDR1 and CDR2 sequences are MNHEY and SVGAGI. This CDR3 is CASSYAGSSSTEAFF. CDR3 sequence (DNA): TGTGCCAGCAGTTACGCAGGGTCAAGTAGCACTGAAGCTTTCTTT.